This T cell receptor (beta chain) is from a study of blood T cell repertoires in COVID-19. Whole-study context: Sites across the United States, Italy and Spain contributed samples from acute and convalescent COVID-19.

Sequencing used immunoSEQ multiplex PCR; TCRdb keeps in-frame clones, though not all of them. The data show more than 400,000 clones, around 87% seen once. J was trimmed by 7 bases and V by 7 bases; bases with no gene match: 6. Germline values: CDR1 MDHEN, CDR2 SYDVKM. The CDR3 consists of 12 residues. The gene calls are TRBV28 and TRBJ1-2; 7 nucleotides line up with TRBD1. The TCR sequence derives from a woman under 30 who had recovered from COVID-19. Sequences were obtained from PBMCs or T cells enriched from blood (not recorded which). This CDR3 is CASMAGGIGYTF. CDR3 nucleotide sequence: TGTGCCAGCATGGCAGGGGGTATTGGCTACACCTTC.